This T cell receptor (beta chain) was identified during a study of regulatory T cells in long-lasting Graves disease. CDR3-region Arm-PCR and iRepertoire HTBI primers produced the TCR beta libraries. Source study methods: Among the samples, roughly 61 TRBV and 14 to 15 TRBJ segments were identified. TCRdb re-analysed the multiplex PCR reads in MiXCR, keeping a single row per CDR3 protein. These V and J calls originate from TCRdb's pipeline instead of the authors' own analysis. The repertoire holds 510,000 or so distinct CDR3 sequences, with approximately 12% as singletons. The ends were cut back, 6 bases at V and 2 bases at J, with 13 bases in the middle. The CDR3 is 13 residues long. Germline V gene lookup returns CDR1 DFQATT and CDR2 SNEGSKA (reference sequence). The time point here: newly diagnosed GD, antithyroid drugs for less than 3 months. Preparation of the TCR library used RNA extracted from PBMCs. Criteria from the American Thyroid Association guidelines were applied to diagnose Graves' disease.

This sample also belongs to another study, concerning T cells in Graves' hyperthyroidism and ophthalmopathy. That report notes: An initial round of RT-PCR targeting the TCR CDR3 relied on the HTBI primer set. Blood also showed most of the thyroid clonotypes that were expanded above 0.001.

The material was peripheral blood mononuclear cells (PBMCs), obtained at new diagnosis, from a patient treated with antithyroid drugs. This clonotype was obtained from a woman between 25 and 40 years old with Graves disease. This chain connects TRBV20-1 to TRBJ2-5; maybe TRBD2 (6 bases). CDR3 in amino acids: CSARTGTQETQYF. As DNA, the CDR3 is TGCAGTGCCAGAACCGGGACTCAAGAGACCCAGTACTTC.